Below, 5 T cell receptor beta chains from the same sample are listed, as sequenced in a study of T cell responses to AZD1222 COVID-19 vaccine (dated by TCRdb to the early 2020s). The time point label corresponds to: baseline before first vaccination. Receptors were amplified or captured by the immunoSEQ multiplex PCR assay. As stored in TCRdb, this immuneACCESS dataset retains in-frame rearrangements with V and J assigned. A fraction of the clones does not appear; measured against another copy, unresolved V genes explain less than half of the discrepancy, and the remainder lacks a known reason. This sample is represented by roughly 96,000 clones; about nine tenths of them were singletons. Clones ranked in the top ten supply 1.6% of the sample. The sample in question was peripheral blood, obtained on day 0 of AZD1222 vaccination. These receptors were obtained from an adult in good health.

This chain uses TRBV30 with TRBJ2-5, with 7 bases lining up with TRBD1. The germline gives CDR1 GTSNPN, CDR2 SVGIG (reference sequence). Unmatched junction bases numbered 7, after V lost 3 bases and J lost 0 bases. The CDR3 extends over 15 amino acids. CDR3 protein: CAWRQGSLYQETQYF. CDR3 DNA: TGTGCCTGGAGACAGGGGTCCCTGTACCAAGAGACCCAGTACTTC. The whole variable domain, remainder taken from reference TRBV30 and TRBJ2-5, is SQTIHQWPATLVQPVGSPLSLECTVEGTSNPNLYWYRQAAGRGLQLLFYSVGIGQISSEVPQNLSASRPQDRQFILSSKKLLLSDSGFYLCAWRQGSLYQETQYFGPGTRLLVL.

This clone was observed a handful of times. The chain combines TRBV3-1 (or the pseudogene TRBV3-2) with TRBJ1-1; D is unresolved. The CDR3 is made up of 13 amino acids. V gave up 6 bases and J gave up 2 bases, with 10 bases separating them. The germline V gene encodes CDR1 LGHDT and CDR2 YNNKEL (reference sequence). The CDR3 region has the DNA TGTGCCAGCAGTCTCAACCTCAACACTGAAGCTTTCTTT. Its translation is CASSLNLNTEAFF.

This chain connects TRBV4-2 to TRBJ1-2; the D is unclear. This CDR3 contains 13 residues. V lost 2 bases to trimming and J lost 2 bases, with 6 bases between them. Germline CDR1 and CDR2: LGHNA and YNFKEQ. The CDR3: CASSQTGNYGYTF. The CDR3 bases are TGTGCCAGCAGCCAAACTGGGAACTATGGCTACACCTTC.

J is TRBJ2-7 and V is TRBV12-5, with 7 bases that match TRBD1. Per the germline V gene, CDR1 is LGHNT and CDR2 is FRNRAP. The CDR3 is 17 amino acids. Trimming removed 5 bases from V and 2 bases from J; junction bases left unmatched: 15. This CDR3 reads CASGPGQFVAAAYEQYF. For the CDR3, the DNA is TGTGCTAGTGGTCCGGGACAGTTCGTCGCGGCGGCCTACGAGCAGTACTTC.

The chain links TRBV3-1 (or the pseudogene TRBV3-2) to TRBJ1-1; a possible D gene is TRBD1 (6 bases). From germline, CDR1 is LGHDT and CDR2 YNNKEL (reference sequence). Trimming stripped 0 bases from V and 10 bases from J, with 18 bases between. The CDR3 has 15 amino acids. CDR3 in DNA: TGTGCCAGCAGCCAAGATCAGGTTGTCAGCAGGGGAGCTTTCTTT. This encodes CASSQDQVVSRGAFF.